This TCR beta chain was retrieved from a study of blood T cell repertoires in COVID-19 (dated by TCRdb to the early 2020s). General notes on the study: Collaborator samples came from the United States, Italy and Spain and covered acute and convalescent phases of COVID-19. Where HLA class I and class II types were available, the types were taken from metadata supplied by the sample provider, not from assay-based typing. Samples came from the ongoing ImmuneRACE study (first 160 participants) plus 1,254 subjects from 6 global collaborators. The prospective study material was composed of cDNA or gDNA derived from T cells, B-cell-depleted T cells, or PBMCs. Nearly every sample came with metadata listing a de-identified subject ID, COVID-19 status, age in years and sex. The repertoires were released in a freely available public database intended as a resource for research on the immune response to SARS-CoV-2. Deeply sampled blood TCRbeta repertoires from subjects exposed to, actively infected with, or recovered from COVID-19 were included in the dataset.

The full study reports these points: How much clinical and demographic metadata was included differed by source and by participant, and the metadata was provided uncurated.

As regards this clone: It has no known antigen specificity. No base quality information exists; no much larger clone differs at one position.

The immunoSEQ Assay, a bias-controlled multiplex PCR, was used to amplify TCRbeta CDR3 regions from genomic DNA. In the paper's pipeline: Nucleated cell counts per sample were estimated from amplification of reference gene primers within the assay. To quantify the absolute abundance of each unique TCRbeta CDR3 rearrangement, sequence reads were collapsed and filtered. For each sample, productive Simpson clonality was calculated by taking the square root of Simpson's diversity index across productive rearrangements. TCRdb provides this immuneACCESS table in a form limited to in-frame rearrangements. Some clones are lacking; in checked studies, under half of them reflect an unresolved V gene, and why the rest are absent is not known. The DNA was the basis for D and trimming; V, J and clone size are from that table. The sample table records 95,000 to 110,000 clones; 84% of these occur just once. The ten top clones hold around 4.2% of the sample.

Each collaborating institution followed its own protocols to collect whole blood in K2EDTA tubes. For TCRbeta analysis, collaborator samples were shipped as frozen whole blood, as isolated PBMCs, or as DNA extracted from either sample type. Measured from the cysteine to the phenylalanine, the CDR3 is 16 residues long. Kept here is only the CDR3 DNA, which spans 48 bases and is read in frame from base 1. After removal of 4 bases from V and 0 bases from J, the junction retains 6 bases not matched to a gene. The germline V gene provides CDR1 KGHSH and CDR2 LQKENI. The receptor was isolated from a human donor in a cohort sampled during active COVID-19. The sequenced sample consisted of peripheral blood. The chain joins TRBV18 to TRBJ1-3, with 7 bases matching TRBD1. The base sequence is TGTGCCAGCTCACTGGAGGGGGCACTCTCTGGAAACACCATATATTTT. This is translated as CASSLEGALSGNTIYF.